This is a list of T cell receptor beta chains from one sample in a study of T cells after yellow fever vaccination. Via MiXCR, TCRdb re-called the 5' RACE reads, giving one row per CDR3 protein. Of roughly 500,000 distinct CDR3 sequences in the sample, about a fifth were seen once. This material consisted of PBMCs, taken 15 days after the yellow fever booster vaccination. The receptors come from a man aged 30-40 years who received the YFV17D yellow fever vaccine. CDR3s include the opening cysteine and the closing phenylalanine or tryptophan. D genes are given only for firm matches. Clone size is not always given. Where it is, it says once, few, many or a class for expanded clones.

TRBV10-3	NA	TRBJ2-1	NA	TGTGCCATCAGTGACCCCGCCAGGTACAATGAGCAGTTCTTC	CAISDPARYNEQFF
TRBV5-1	NA	TRBJ2-3	few	TGCGCCAGCAGCTTGGACGGACAGCGAGGAGATACGCAGTATTTT	CASSLDGQRGDTQYF
TRBV5-6	TRBD2	TRBJ2-2	NA	TGTGCCAGCAGCCACCCGAGGCGGGAGTTCACCGGGGAGCTGTTTTTT	CASSHPRREFTGELFF
TRBV12-3/TRBV12-4	NA	TRBJ2-7	few	TGTGCCAGCAGTTTAGGGCGGACCAGCTCCTACGAGCAGTACTTC	CASSLGRTSSYEQYF
TRBV15	TRBD2	TRBJ2-1	NA	TGTGCCACCAGCAGCAGAAGGACTAGCGGGATGAATGAGCAGTTCTTC	CATSSRRTSGMNEQFF
TRBV6-5	NA	TRBJ2-1	NA	TGTGCCAGCAGTTCGGAGAAAAATGAGCAGTTCTTC	CASSSEKNEQFF
TRBV29-1	NA	TRBJ2-1	few	TGCAGCGTTGAATTAGGAGTGGGTGACAATGAGCAGTTCTTC	CSVELGVGDNEQFF
TRBV18	NA	TRBJ2-1	NA	TGTGCCAGCTCACCTCGCCGGTTGTCCTACAATGAGCAGTTCTTC	CASSPRRLSYNEQFF
TRBV20-1	TRBD2	TRBJ2-1	NA	TGCAGTGCTAGAGGGAGCGGGGGGGGCGGGGAGCAGTTCTTC	CSARGSGGGGEQFF
TRBV29-1	TRBD2	TRBJ2-1	NA	TGCAGCGGAGAGGAGGATGGACTAGCGGGAGTTCGTAATGAGCAGTTCTTC	CSGEEDGLAGVRNEQFF
TRBV7-2	NA	TRBJ1-5	NA	TGTGCCAGCAGCTTAATTGGACCGCTGTATCAGCCCCAGCATTTT	CASSLIGPLYQPQHF
TRBV27	TRBD2	TRBJ2-5	few	TGTGCCAGCAGTTCGTCTAGCGGGAGGTTTGAGACCCAGTACTTC	CASSSSSGRFETQYF
TRBV6-2/TRBV6-3	TRBD2	TRBJ2-2	NA	TGTGCCAGCAGCCTCCGATCAGGGAGGGTGTTTTTT	CASSLRSGRVFF
TRBV2	TRBD2	TRBJ2-1	NA	TGTGCCAGCAGTAGCGGGAGGGTCTACAATGAGCAGTTCTTC	CASSSGRVYNEQFF
TRBV11-2	NA	TRBJ2-7	NA	TGTGCCAGCAGCACTCCCCGAATGTACGAGCAGTACTTC	CASSTPRMYEQYF
TRBV29-1	TRBD1	TRBJ1-1	NA	TGCAGCACGGGACAGTCGGAAGCTTTCTTT	CSTGQSEAFF
TRBV11-2	NA	TRBJ2-7	few	TGTGCCAGCAGCTTAGCCTCACAGGACTACGAGCAGTACTTC	CASSLASQDYEQYF
TRBV7-9	NA	TRBJ2-7	few	TGTGCCAGCAGCGAAACCGGCAGAACCTACGAGCAGTACTTC	CASSETGRTYEQYF
TRBV6-5	NA	TRBJ2-7	NA	TGTGCCAGCAGAAGGGGCTCCGAGCAGTACTTC	CASRRGSEQYF
TRBV7-2	NA	TRBJ2-7	few	TGTGCCAGCAGCTCCTTCAGGGGTGCGGGAAACGAGCAGTACTTC	CASSSFRGAGNEQYF
TRBV29-1	TRBD2	TRBJ2-7	few	TGCAGCGTTGGAAGATGGACTAGCGGGAGTAAACACGAGCAGTACTTC	CSVGRWTSGSKHEQYF
TRBV6-2/TRBV6-3	NA	TRBJ2-1	NA	TGTGCCAGCAGTTGGGCCTACAATGAGCAGTTCTTC	CASSWAYNEQFF
TRBV27	TRBD2	TRBJ2-2	NA	TGTGCCAGCAGTGGCCTCCTCACTAGCGGGGCGAACACCGGGGAGCTGTTTTTT	CASSGLLTSGANTGELFF
TRBV20-1	NA	TRBJ2-5	NA	TGCAGTGCTAGAGCCCCCAGGGTTGAAGAGACCCAGTACTTC	CSARAPRVEETQYF
TRBV15	TRBD2	TRBJ2-7	NA	TGTGCCACCAGCCCTCGACTAGCGGGGAGCTCCTACGAGCAGTACTTC	CATSPRLAGSSYEQYF
TRBV12-3/TRBV12-4	NA	TRBJ2-3	few	TGTGCCAGCAGTTATGGGGGCTTGGATACGCAGTATTTT	CASSYGGLDTQYF
TRBV6-2/TRBV6-3	NA	TRBJ2-5	NA	TGTGCCAGCAGCACAACATCAGAGACCCAGTACTTC	CASSTTSETQYF
TRBV27	NA	TRBJ1-2	few	TGTGCCAGCCGCCGGACAGCCGATCACTATGGCTACACCTTC	CASRRTADHYGYTF
TRBV11-2	TRBD2	TRBJ2-3	few	TGTGCCAGCAGCCCCGGAAGGGGAGGGAGCACAGATACGCAGTATTTT	CASSPGRGGSTDTQYF
TRBV18	NA	TRBJ1-1	NA	TGTGCCAGCTGTCCCAACCCGAACACTGAAGCTTTCTTT	CASCPNPNTEAFF
TRBV6-5	NA	TRBJ1-1	few	TGTGCCAGCAGTTATCGGGGATCGACTGAAGCTTTCTTT	CASSYRGSTEAFF
TRBV20-1	NA	TRBJ2-5	NA	TGCAGTGCTAGAAGTGGCAAGCAAGAGACCCAGTACTTC	CSARSGKQETQYF
TRBV7-9	TRBD2	TRBJ2-1	NA	TGTGCCAGCACACTAGCGGGTGTTTACAATGAGCAGTTCTTC	CASTLAGVYNEQFF
TRBV9	TRBD2	TRBJ2-7	NA	TGTGCCAGCAGCGTGGGACTAGCTAACGAGCAGTACTTC	CASSVGLANEQYF
TRBV15	TRBD2	TRBJ2-6	NA	TGTGCCACCAGCACACCGGGACTACACCCCCCTGGGGCCAACGTCCAGACTTTC	CATSTPGLHPPGANVQTF
TRBV7-2	TRBD2	TRBJ2-7	many	TGTGCCAGCAGCTTTAGGGAAGGCGGGAGGGTTCCTGCCGAGCAGTACTTC	CASSFREGGRVPAEQYF
TRBV7-3	NA	TRBJ2-5	NA	TGTGCCAGCAGTGTAAACTGGGGGGAGACCCAGTACTTC	CASSVNWGETQYF
TRBV2	TRBD2	TRBJ2-3	NA	TGTGCCAGCAAGGGCGGGAGGGCCCCGGCAGATACGCAGTATTTT	CASKGGRAPADTQYF
TRBV20-1	NA	TRBJ1-1	many	TGCAGTGCTAGAGACTGGAACACTGAAGCTTTCTTT	CSARDWNTEAFF
TRBV4-1	NA	TRBJ2-7	few	TGCGCCAGCAGCCGGGAAGCCAGGGGCTACGAGCAGTACTTC	CASSREARGYEQYF
TRBV10-3	TRBD1	TRBJ2-1	NA	TGTGCCATCAGGGGGACAGGGTACGATGAGCAGTTCTTC	CAIRGTGYDEQFF
TRBV12-3/TRBV12-4	TRBD2	TRBJ2-1	NA	TGTGCCAGCAGTTTGGCGGGAGTTAGTTTGGATGAGCAGTTCTTC	CASSLAGVSLDEQFF
TRBV20-1	NA	TRBJ2-7	NA	TGCAGTGCTAGAGATGGCAGGGACCTGGGGCAGTACTTC	CSARDGRDLGQYF
TRBV7-3	TRBD2	TRBJ2-3	NA	TGTGCCAGCAGCTTAAAGTCCGGGACTAGCGGGGCGACTCGCACAGATACGCAGTATTTT	CASSLKSGTSGATRTDTQYF
TRBV29-1	TRBD1	TRBJ2-1	few	TGCAGCGTCTCCCCGGACAGGGGCGATGAGCAGTTCTTC	CSVSPDRGDEQFF
TRBV29-1	TRBD1	TRBJ2-5	few	TGCAGCGTTGAAGGGGACAGGGCCGTTCAAGAGACCCAGTACTTC	CSVEGDRAVQETQYF
TRBV20-1	TRBD2	TRBJ2-5	NA	TGCAGTGCCGCGGACCGTACCGGGACTAGAGGCGGCGAGACCCAGTACTTC	CSAADRTGTRGGETQYF
TRBV29-1	NA	TRBJ2-7	NA	TGCAGCGTTCGGCTTTCCTACGAGCAGTACTTC	CSVRLSYEQYF
TRBV15	NA	TRBJ2-1	few	TGTGCCACCAGCAGAGATCCTCCTGGTACTTTTTACAATGAGCAGTTCTTC	CATSRDPPGTFYNEQFF
TRBV20-1	TRBD2	TRBJ2-5	NA	TGCAGTGCCAGTAGCGGGAGACGAGAGACCCAGTACTTC	CSASSGRRETQYF
TRBV5-1	NA	TRBJ1-2	few	TGCGCCAGCAGCTTGGCCTGGGGAGGCGACTATGGCTACACCTTC	CASSLAWGGDYGYTF
TRBV20-1	TRBD1	TRBJ1-2	NA	TGCAGTGCTGAGGGACAGGGGGTCTATGGCTACACCTTC	CSAEGQGVYGYTF
TRBV24-1	NA	TRBJ2-3	NA	TGTGCCACCAGTGACGGAGGGCCCACAGATACGCAGTATTTT	CATSDGGPTDTQYF
TRBV28	TRBD2	TRBJ2-5	NA	TGTGCCAGCAATCCTTTGGGAGGCGGGAGGCGACCTTTTGAAGAGACCCAGTACTTC	CASNPLGGGRRPFEETQYF
TRBV5-1	NA	TRBJ2-5	NA	TGCGCCAGCAGCTCGAGCCCCTCTGGGGAGACCCAGTACTTC	CASSSSPSGETQYF
TRBV28	TRBD1	TRBJ2-7	NA	TGTGCCAGCAGCGCCGGGACAGGGGGCCCCTACGAGCAGTACTTC	CASSAGTGGPYEQYF
TRBV12-3/TRBV12-4	NA	TRBJ1-3	NA	TGTGCCAGCAGTTTATTGGGCTCTGGAAACACCATATATTTT	CASSLLGSGNTIYF
TRBV20-1	NA	TRBJ2-1	few	TGCAGTGCGATTTCTAGTCTTGTTAATGAGCAGTTCTTC	CSAISSLVNEQFF
TRBV28	NA	TRBJ1-1	NA	TGTGCCAGCAGTCAGCCGAACACTGAAGCTTTCTTT	CASSQPNTEAFF
TRBV20-1	TRBD1	TRBJ2-3	NA	TGCAGTGCTAGCCGCCCAGGGGGCACCACAGATACGCAGTATTTT	CSASRPGGTTDTQYF